Presented here are 22 T cell receptor beta chains from one specimen sequenced in a study of blood T cell repertoires in COVID-19 (dated by TCRdb to 2020 to 2021). The library was obtained by the immunoSEQ multiplex PCR assay. As stored in TCRdb, this immuneACCESS dataset retains in-frame rearrangements with V and J assigned. A fraction of the clones does not appear; measured against another copy, unresolved V genes explain less than half of the discrepancy, and the remainder lacks a known reason. The sample table holds over 250,000 clones, of which approximately 86% were seen once. The ten largest clones capture about 10% of the sample. Sample: peripheral blood. These receptors originate from a man aged 35-49 years who had recovered from COVID-19.

The chain uses TRBV7-2 and TRBJ2-2; a possible D gene is TRBD1 (5 bases). The CDR3 consists of 13 residues. V lost 3 bases and J 3 bases, leaving 5 bases between the germline ends. The germline V gene encodes CDR1 SGHTA and CDR2 FQGNSA. The CDR3 coding sequence is TGTGCCAGCAGCTTGACAGACACCGGGGAGCTGTTTTTT. Translation: CASSLTDTGELFF.

V usage is TRBV5-1 and J usage is TRBJ2-1, with 8 bases that match TRBD1. This CDR3 contains 15 residues. Germline V CDR1 and CDR2: SGHRS, YFSETQ. Trimming at V came to 0 bases and at J to 6 bases, leaving 5 bases not matched to a gene. The CDR3 reads CASSLVGTGSNEQFF. The CDR3 DNA follows: TGCGCCAGCAGCTTGGTAGGGACAGGCTCCAATGAGCAGTTCTTC. Based on the CDR3 plus reference TRBV5-1 and TRBJ2-1, the full variable domain is KAGVTQTPRYLIKTRGQQVTLSCSPISGHRSVSWYQQTPGQGLQFLFEYFSETQRNKGNFPGRFSGRQFSNSRSEMNVSTLELGDSALYLCASSLVGTGSNEQFFGPGTRLTVL.

CDR3 coding DNA: TGTGCCAGCAGCGTAGGAGGGGGGGACACTGAAGCTTTCTTT. Its translation: CASSVGGGDTEAFF. The chain joins TRBV9 to TRBJ1-1, with D possibly matching TRBD1 (6 bases). Trimming pared 0 bases from V and 3 bases from J, leaving 9 bases between. This CDR3 spans 14 amino acids. The germline V gene has CDR1 SGDLS and CDR2 YYNGEE.

The rearrangement uses TRBV4-3 and TRBJ2-7; unclear D gene. CDR3 size: 15 residues. The germline gives CDR1 LGHNA, CDR2 YSLEER. Trimming shortened V by 1 base and J by 3 bases, and 13 bases separated the two germline ends. The CDR3 bases are TGCGCCAGCAGCCAAGCCAACACTAAAGGCTACGAGCAGTACTTC. It is translated as CASSQANTKGYEQYF.

The J gene is TRBJ1-1, the V gene TRBV19; 8 nucleotides agree with TRBD1. The CDR3 spans 14 residues. V was clipped by 5 bases and J by 5 bases; unmatched bases: 7. Germline V gene sequence: CDR1 LNHDA, CDR2 SQIVND (reference sequence). The CDR3 DNA is TGTGCCAGTAGTCGAGGACAGGGTTATACTGAAGCTTTCTTT. It codes for CASSRGQGYTEAFF.

The rearrangement joins TRBV6-2 or TRBV6-3 to TRBJ2-1, with TRBD2 identical over 12 bases. The CDR3 sequence is 16 residues long. The V segment lost 6 bases and the J segment 7 bases; nucleotides outside the gene matches: 10. The V gene's germline CDR1 is MNHEY and CDR2 SVGEGT. This CDR3 reads CASRPSGGASVNEQFF. The CDR3 DNA reads TGTGCCAGCAGACCTAGCGGGGGGGCGAGTGTGAATGAGCAGTTCTTC.

V gene TRBV6-5 combines with J gene TRBJ2-7; D may be TRBD2 (5 bases). Trimming cost V 11 bases and J 3 bases, with 17 bases left between them. Germline assignment: CDR1 MNHEY and CDR2 SVGAGI. The CDR3 totals 13 residues. The CDR3 is CAAGEPILYEQYF. Here the CDR3 DNA reads TGTGCCGCCGGGGAACCGATCCTCTACGAGCAGTACTTC.

This chain connects TRBV12-5 to TRBJ2-3, with 7 bases fitting TRBD2. Per germline, CDR1 LGHNT and CDR2 FRNRAP. This CDR3 region has 15 residues. Germline trimming cut 7 bases from V and 0 bases from J; bases unmatched to any gene: 7. This CDR3 reads CASAPGGLSTDTQYF. In nucleotides, the CDR3 is TGTGCTAGTGCCCCTGGGGGACTAAGCACAGATACGCAGTATTTT.

The V and J genes are TRBV5-1 and TRBJ1-1; 8 nucleotides line up with TRBD1. This CDR3 is built from 13 residues. Looked up from germline, CDR1 is SGHRS and CDR2 is YFSETQ. The junction had 4 bases not matched to a gene; V was cut back by 2 bases and J by 7 bases. The CDR3 sequence: CASSFTGGVEAFF. The DNA of the CDR3 is TGCGCCAGCAGCTTTACAGGGGGTGTTGAAGCTTTCTTT.

This clone showed up just a few times. This chain links TRBV7-2 with TRBJ1-1, with D possibly being TRBD1 (6 bases). This CDR3 has 14 amino acids. Germline-derived CDR1 and CDR2 are SGHTA and FQGNSA. The V end was cut by 6 bases, the J end by 1 base, with 12 bases between. CDR3 residues: CASRVTTGNTEAFF. CDR3 bases: TGTGCCAGCAGGGTAACGACAGGGAACACTGAAGCTTTCTTT.

The rearrangement links TRBV19 to TRBJ2-1; 13 bases align to TRBD2. J was trimmed by 8 bases and V by 3 bases; bases with no gene match: 10. CDR1 is LNHDA and CDR2 is SQIVND in the germline V gene (reference sequence). The CDR3 length is 17 residues. The CDR3 DNA follows: TGTGCCAGTAGTATGTGGAGAGCAGGACTAGCGGGAGATGAGCAGTTCTTC. Its translation is CASSMWRAGLAGDEQFF.

The chain couples TRBV7-2 to TRBJ2-1; 8 nucleotides align to TRBD2. From germline, CDR1 is SGHTA and CDR2 FQGNSA. This CDR3 spans 16 amino acids. V was clipped by 2 bases and J by 7 bases; unmatched bases: 10. CDR3: CASSLSSGGPLNEQFF. The CDR3, as DNA: TGTGCCAGCAGCTTAAGTTCGGGAGGGCCTCTAAATGAGCAGTTCTTC. Based on the CDR3 plus reference TRBV7-2 and TRBJ2-1, the full variable domain is GAGVSQSPSNKVTEKGKDVELRCDPISGHTALYWYRQSLGQGLEFLIYFQGNSAPDKSGLPSDRFSAERTGGSVSTLTIQRTQQEDSAVYLCASSLSSGGPLNEQFFGPGTRLTVL.

The chain has TRBV27 and TRBJ2-2, with D maybe TRBD2 (7 bases). The V gene lost 0 bases and the J gene lost 9 bases, with 14 bases spanning the gap. The CDR3 extends over 15 amino acids. The germline CDR1 and CDR2 sequences are MNHEY and SMNVEV (reference sequence). DNA of the CDR3: TGTGCCAGCAGTTTATCTGGTCGGGGGGCGAGGGAGCTGTTTTTT. This gives the protein CASSLSGRGARELFF.

The CDR3 loop is CASSYERTGREKLFF. The CDR3 nucleotides are TGTGCCAGCAGTTACGAAAGGACAGGGCGAGAAAAACTGTTTTTT. V and J are TRBV6-5 and TRBJ1-4, with 8 positions matching TRBD1. Germline lookup yields CDR1 MNHEY and CDR2 SVGAGI. V shed 2 bases and J 8 bases; nucleotides not matched to a gene: 7. The CDR3 consists of 15 residues.

J is TRBJ2-2 and V is TRBV19, with 9 bases identical to TRBD1. Germline CDR1 reads LNHDA; CDR2 reads SQIVND (reference sequence). Trimming removed 7 bases from V and 4 bases from J; junction bases left unmatched: 10. The CDR3 contains 16 residues. The CDR3 reads CASTLRGGQGTGELFF. The CDR3, as DNA: TGTGCCAGTACCTTAAGGGGGGGACAGGGCACCGGGGAGCTGTTTTTT. Full variable domain (remainder filled in from reference TRBV19 and TRBJ2-2): DGGITQSPKYLFRKEGQNVTLSCEQNLNHDAMYWYRQDPGQGLRLIYYSQIVNDFQKGDIAEGYSVSREKKESFPLTVTSAQKNPTAFYLCASTLRGGQGTGELFFGEGSRLTVL.

This chain joins TRBV5-4 and TRBJ1-2; 9 positions match TRBD1. Germline CDR1 is SGHNT and CDR2 is YYREEE (reference sequence). The ends lost 4 bases at V and 4 bases at J; junction bases unmatched: 5. CDR3 length equals 14 residues. CDR3 sequence reads: CASSTGQGSYGYTF. The CDR3 DNA reads TGTGCCAGCAGCACGGGACAGGGCAGCTATGGCTACACCTTC.

The gene calls are TRBV5-6 and TRBJ2-1, with D unresolved. V dropped 2 bases and J dropped 6 bases, with 12 bases sitting between them. Germline CDR1 is SGHDT and CDR2 is YYEEEE. This CDR3 is 14 amino acids long. CDR3 nucleotide sequence: TGTGCCAGCAGCTTAAATTATGCGGCCAATGAGCAGTTCTTC. This codes for CASSLNYAANEQFF.

This clone occurred once. Here the CDR3 reads CASSQQERNSPLHF. DNA for the CDR3: TGTGCCAGCAGCCAACAGGAGAGAAATTCACCCCTCCACTTT. This rearrangement joins TRBV6-5 to TRBJ1-6, with D possibly matching TRBD1 (5 bases). The V and J ends lost 6 bases and 7 bases respectively, with 13 bases between them. The CDR3 totals 14 residues. Per the germline V gene, CDR1 is MNHEY and CDR2 is SVGAGI.

V and J are TRBV27 and TRBJ1-1; D not certain. V lost 3 bases to trimming and J lost 4 bases, with 12 bases between them. This CDR3 has 14 residues. CDR1 MNHEY and CDR2 SMNVEV come from the germline V gene (reference sequence). Here the CDR3 DNA reads TGTGCCAGCAGTTTTCGTCTCGGGATCACTGAAGCTTTCTTT. It is translated as CASSFRLGITEAFF.

The table lists this clone with a count of one. The chain has TRBV12-3 or TRBV12-4 and TRBJ2-1, with D unresolved. Trimming removed 6 bases from V and 7 bases from J, with 7 bases in between. CDR3 length: 11 amino acids. The CDR3 bases are TGTGCCAGCAGCCAGATGAATGAGCAGTTCTTC. Residues: CASSQMNEQFF.

This clone was recorded once. The genes are TRBV6-6 and TRBJ1-1, with 8 nucleotides matching TRBD1. This CDR3 has 11 amino acids. The germline gives CDR1 MNHNY, CDR2 SVGAGI (reference sequence). V was pared by 6 bases and J by 8 bases, with 2 bases of the junction left unmatched. CDR3 sequence: CASSQGAEAFF. DNA of the CDR3: TGTGCCAGCAGCCAGGGGGCGGAAGCTTTCTTT.

This clone came up a few times. The J gene is TRBJ2-1, the V gene TRBV6-2 or TRBV6-3; D is unclear. The V and J ends lost 0 bases and 8 bases respectively, with 14 bases between them. Germline CDR1 reads MNHEY; CDR2 reads SVGEGT. The CDR3 length is 15 residues. The CDR3 nucleotides are TGTGCCAGCAGTTACTCTCCCCCCGACTGGGATGAGCAGTTCTTC. Translated: CASSYSPPDWDEQFF.